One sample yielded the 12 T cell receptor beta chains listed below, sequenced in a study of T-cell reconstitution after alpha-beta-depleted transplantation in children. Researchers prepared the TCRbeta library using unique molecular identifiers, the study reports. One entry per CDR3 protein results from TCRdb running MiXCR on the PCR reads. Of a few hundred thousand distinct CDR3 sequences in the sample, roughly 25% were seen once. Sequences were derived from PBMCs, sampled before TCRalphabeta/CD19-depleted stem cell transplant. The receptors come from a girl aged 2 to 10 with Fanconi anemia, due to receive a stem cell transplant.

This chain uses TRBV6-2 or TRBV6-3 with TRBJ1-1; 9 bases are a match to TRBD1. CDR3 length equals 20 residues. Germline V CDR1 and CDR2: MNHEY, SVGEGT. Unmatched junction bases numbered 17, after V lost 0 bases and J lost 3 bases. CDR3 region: CASSYSILFSGQGTYTEAFF. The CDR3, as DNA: TGTGCCAGCAGTTACTCGATTTTATTCTCAGGACAGGGGACTTACACTGAAGCTTTCTTT.

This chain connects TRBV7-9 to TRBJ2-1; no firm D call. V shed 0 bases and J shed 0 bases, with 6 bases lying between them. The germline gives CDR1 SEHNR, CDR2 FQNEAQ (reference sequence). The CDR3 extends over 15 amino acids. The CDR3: CASSLAFHSYNEQFF. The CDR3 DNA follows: TGTGCCAGCAGCTTAGCTTTCCACTCCTACAATGAGCAGTTCTTC.

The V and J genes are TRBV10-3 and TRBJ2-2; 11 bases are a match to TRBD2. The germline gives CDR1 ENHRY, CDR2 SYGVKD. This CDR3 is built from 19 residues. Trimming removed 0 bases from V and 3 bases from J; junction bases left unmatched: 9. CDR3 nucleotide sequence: TGTGCCATCAGTGAGTCTAAACTAGCGGGAGTTTTGGACACCGGGGAGCTGTTTTTT. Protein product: CAISESKLAGVLDTGELFF.

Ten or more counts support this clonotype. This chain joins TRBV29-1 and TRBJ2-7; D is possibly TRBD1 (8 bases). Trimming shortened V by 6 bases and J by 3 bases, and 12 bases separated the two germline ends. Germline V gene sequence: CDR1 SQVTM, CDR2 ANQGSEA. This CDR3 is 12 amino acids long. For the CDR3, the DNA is TGCAGCGTATACAGGGGGGGCTACGAGCAGTACTTC. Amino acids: CSVYRGGYEQYF.

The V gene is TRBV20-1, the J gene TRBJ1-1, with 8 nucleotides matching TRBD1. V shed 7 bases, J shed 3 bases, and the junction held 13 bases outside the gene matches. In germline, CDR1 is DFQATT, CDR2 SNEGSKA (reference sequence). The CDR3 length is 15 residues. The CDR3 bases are TGCAGTGTTAGTATTACAGGGGGAGTGGACACTGAAGCTTTCTTT. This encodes CSVSITGGVDTEAFF.

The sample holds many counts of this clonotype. The CDR3 DNA sequence: TGTGCCACCAGCAGAGATCCAGGGATCCTCTCTGGAAACACCATATATTTT. Amino acids: CATSRDPGILSGNTIYF. This chain joins TRBV15 and TRBJ1-3, with D possibly being TRBD1 (5 bases). The CDR3 is 17 residues long. CDR1 is LNHNV, CDR2 YYDKDF, per germline (reference sequence). V shed 0 bases and J shed 0 bases, with 12 bases lying between them.

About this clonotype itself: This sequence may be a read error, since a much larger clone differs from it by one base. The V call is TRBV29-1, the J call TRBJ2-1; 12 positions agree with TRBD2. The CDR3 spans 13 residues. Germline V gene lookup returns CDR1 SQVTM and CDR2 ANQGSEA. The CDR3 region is CGVGLAGWYEQFF. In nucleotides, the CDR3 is TGCGGCGTTGGACTAGCGGGATGGTATGAGCAGTTCTTC.

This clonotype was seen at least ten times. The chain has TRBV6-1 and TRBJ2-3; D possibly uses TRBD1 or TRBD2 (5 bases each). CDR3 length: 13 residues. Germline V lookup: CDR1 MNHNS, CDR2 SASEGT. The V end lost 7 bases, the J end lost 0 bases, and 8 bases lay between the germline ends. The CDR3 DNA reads TGTGCCAGCAAGTGGGACAGCACAGATACGCAGTATTTT. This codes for CASKWDSTDTQYF.

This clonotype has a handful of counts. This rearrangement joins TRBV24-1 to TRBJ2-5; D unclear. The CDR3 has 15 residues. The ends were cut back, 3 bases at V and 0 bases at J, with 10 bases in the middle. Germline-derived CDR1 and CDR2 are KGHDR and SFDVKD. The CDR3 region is CATSDQTSYQETQYF. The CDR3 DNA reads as TGTGCCACCAGTGATCAGACAAGTTACCAAGAGACCCAGTACTTC.

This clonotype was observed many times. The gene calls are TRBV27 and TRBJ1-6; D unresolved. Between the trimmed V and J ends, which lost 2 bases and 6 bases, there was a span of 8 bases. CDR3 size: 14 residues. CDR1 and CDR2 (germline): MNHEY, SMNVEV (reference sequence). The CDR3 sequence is CASSLPDLNSPLHF. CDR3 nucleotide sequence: TGTGCCAGCAGTTTACCCGACCTTAATTCACCCCTCCACTTT.

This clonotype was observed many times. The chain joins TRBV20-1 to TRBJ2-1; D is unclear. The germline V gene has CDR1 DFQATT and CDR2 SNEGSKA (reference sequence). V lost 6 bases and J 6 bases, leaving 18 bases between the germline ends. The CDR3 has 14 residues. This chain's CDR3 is CSATNESAPNEQFF. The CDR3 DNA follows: TGCAGTGCCACGAACGAATCCGCACCCAATGAGCAGTTCTTC.

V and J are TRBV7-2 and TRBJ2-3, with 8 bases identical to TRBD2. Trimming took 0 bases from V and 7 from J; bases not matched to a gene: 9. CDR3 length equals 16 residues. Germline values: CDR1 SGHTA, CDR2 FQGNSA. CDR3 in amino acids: CASSLAGLAGLNTQYF. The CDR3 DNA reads TGTGCCAGCAGCTTAGCCGGACTAGCAGGACTCAATACGCAGTATTTT.